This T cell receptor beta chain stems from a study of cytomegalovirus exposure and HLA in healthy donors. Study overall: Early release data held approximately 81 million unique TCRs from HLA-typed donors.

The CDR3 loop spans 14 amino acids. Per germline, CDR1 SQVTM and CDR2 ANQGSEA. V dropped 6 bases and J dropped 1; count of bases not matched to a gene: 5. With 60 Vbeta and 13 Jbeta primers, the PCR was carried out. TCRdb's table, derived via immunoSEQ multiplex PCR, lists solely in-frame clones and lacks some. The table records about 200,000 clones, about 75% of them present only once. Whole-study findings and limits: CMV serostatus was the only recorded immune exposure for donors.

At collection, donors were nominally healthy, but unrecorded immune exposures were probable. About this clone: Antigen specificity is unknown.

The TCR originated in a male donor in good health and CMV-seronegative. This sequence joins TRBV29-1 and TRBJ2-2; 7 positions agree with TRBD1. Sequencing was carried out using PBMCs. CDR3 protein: CSVAWDRNTGELFF. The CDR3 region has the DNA TGCAGCGTCGCCTGGGACAGGAACACCGGGGAGCTGTTTTTT.